This T cell receptor beta chain appears in the sequencing data of a study of T-cell memory formation after mild COVID-19. Study as a whole: Clusters of TCRs were largely donor specific.

MiXCR, applied by TCRdb to the 5' RACE reads, yields one record per CDR3 protein. Found here are around 340,000 distinct CDR3 sequences, around 20% of them singletons; the top ten hold around an eighth. The length of the CDR3 is 13 residues. The V gene lost 0 bases and the J gene lost 6 bases, with 10 bases spanning the gap. Germline V CDR1 and CDR2: SGDLS, YYNGEE. A few counts support this clonotype. The TCR was taken from an adult woman who had mild COVID-19 (a few samples of this study predate the infection). Cell type and time point are not known. Material: PBMCs or a T cell subset sorted from them (not recorded which). The V call is TRBV9, the J call TRBJ2-7; weak D call: TRBD1 (5 bases). The CDR3 bases are TGTGCCAGCAGCGTAGGTCAAGGGGCCGAGCAGTACTTC. Encoded protein: CASSVGQGAEQYF. The entire variable domain, with the rest obtained from reference TRBV9 and TRBJ2-7, is as follows: DSGVTQTPKHLITATGQRVTLRCSPRSGDLSVYWYQQSLDQGLQFLIQYYNGEERAKGNILERFSAQQFPDLHSELNLSSLELGDSALYFCASSVGQGAEQYFGPGTRLTVT.